The next 15 T cell receptor beta chains were all read from a single sample in a study of long-term antiretroviral therapy in people with HIV. It was version v3.0 of the immunoSEQ assay that was run at survey level. TCRdb's table, derived via immunoSEQ multiplex PCR, lists solely in-frame clones and lacks some. Of 30,000 to 40,000 clones listed, roughly 80% are singletons. Sequences were derived from unsorted PBMCs, sampled 0.4 years before starting antiretroviral therapy. These TCRs come from a man aged 18 to 29 with HIV.

The genes are TRBV5-1 and TRBJ2-1; 11 bases align to TRBD2. Per the germline V gene, CDR1 is SGHRS and CDR2 is YFSETQ. This CDR3 is 15 amino acids long. The J segment lost 6 bases and the V segment lost 3 bases, leaving 5 bases of the junction unmatched. In nucleotides, the CDR3 is TGCGCCAGCAGCTCATATAGCGGGGGGGGCAATGAGCAGTTCTTC. It codes for CASSSYSGGGNEQFF.

V and J are TRBV21-1 and TRBJ2-7; the tabulated D call, TRBD1, remains unverified against the DNA. TRBV21-1 is shown as a pseudogene. The CDR3 length is 14 residues. As DNA, the CDR3 is TGTGCCAGCAGCATACCGGGACAGTCCTACGAGCAGTACTTC. It translates to CASSIPGQSYEQYF.

The CDR3 DNA is TGTGCCAGCGCAAGCGGGAGCGGGAGCTCCTACGAGCAGTACTTC. Its translation is CASASGSGSSYEQYF. The V call is TRBV28, the J call TRBJ2-7; 8 bases match TRBD2. This CDR3 region has 15 residues. J gave up 0 bases and V 8 bases, and 9 bases lay outside the gene matches. The germline V gene has CDR1 MDHEN and CDR2 SYDVKM.

This chain joins TRBV5-1 and TRBJ2-7; D possibly corresponds to TRBD1 (6 bases). Germline V gene lookup returns CDR1 SGHRS and CDR2 YFSETQ. This CDR3 has 13 amino acids. The ends were cut back, 4 bases at V and 3 bases at J, with 11 bases in the middle. The CDR3 sequence is CASSRDTHYEQYF. CDR3 nucleotides: TGCGCCAGCAGCCGGGACACCCACTACGAGCAGTACTTC. Drawing the rest from reference TRBV5-1 and TRBJ2-7, the complete variable domain is KAGVTQTPRYLIKTRGQQVTLSCSPISGHRSVSWYQQTPGQGLQFLFEYFSETQRNKGNFPGRFSGRQFSNSRSEMNVSTLELGDSALYLCASSRDTHYEQYFGPGTRLTVT.

The V gene is TRBV25-1, the J gene TRBJ1-6; TRBD1 might be the D (6 bases). This CDR3 has 13 amino acids. Trimming took 6 bases from V and 8 from J, leaving 11 bases between them. Germline values: CDR1 MGHDK, CDR2 SYGVNS. As DNA, the CDR3 is TGTGCCAGCAGAAGGGGGACGGATTCACCCCTCCACTTT. This sequence encodes CASRRGTDSPLHF.

V is TRBV7-9 and J is TRBJ1-1; D remains ambiguous. Germline CDR1 is SEHNR and CDR2 is FQNEAQ (reference sequence). The CDR3 length is 17 residues. Deletions cut 1 base from V and 1 base from J, with 16 bases between. The CDR3 nucleotides read TGTGCCAGCAGCTTAGTTTTGGTGAAGCGCCCGAACACTGAAGCTTTCTTT. This encodes CASSLVLVKRPNTEAFF. Full variable domain (outside the CDR3, taken from reference TRBV7-9 and TRBJ1-1): DTGVSQNPRHKITKRGQNVTFRCDPISEHNRLYWYRQTLGQGPEFLTYFQNEAQLEKSRLLSDRFSAERPKGSFSTLEIQRTEQGDSAMYLCASSLVLVKRPNTEAFFGQGTRLTVV.

This clone was seen a single time. The chain combines TRBV12-5 with TRBJ2-1; TRBD2 aligns across 10 bases. CDR3 length: 16 residues. Germline-derived CDR1 and CDR2 are LGHNT and FRNRAP. Germline trimming cut 2 bases from V and 9 bases from J; bases unmatched to any gene: 10. CDR3 DNA sequence: TGTGCTAGTGGTTTGTGTTCTAGCGGGAGTTATTGTGAGCAGTTCTTC. Translating gives CASGLCSSGSYCEQFF.

This clone occurred a few times. The V and J genes are TRBV30 and TRBJ2-5; D gene uncertain. The V gene lost 3 bases and the J gene lost 2 bases, with 13 bases spanning the gap. This CDR3 is built from 14 residues. In germline, CDR1 is GTSNPN, CDR2 SVGIG (reference sequence). In nucleotides, the CDR3 is TGTGCCTGGAGACCGCCCCTCGGTCAAGAGACCCAGTACTTC. It encodes CAWRPPLGQETQYF. The full variable domain, rest sourced from reference TRBV30 and TRBJ2-5, is SQTIHQWPATLVQPVGSPLSLECTVEGTSNPNLYWYRQAAGRGLQLLFYSVGIGQISSEVPQNLSASRPQDRQFILSSKKLLLSDSGFYLCAWRPPLGQETQYFGPGTRLLVL.

V usage is TRBV2 and J usage is TRBJ1-5; no clear D gene. The V gene's germline CDR1 is SNHLY and CDR2 FYNNEI. The CDR3 covers 14 residues. With 4 bases removed from V and 2 bases from J, the gap between germline ends came to 9 bases. The CDR3 loop reads CASSALAGNQPQHF. The CDR3 nucleotides read TGTGCCAGCAGTGCTCTTGCGGGCAATCAGCCCCAGCATTTT.

The sample holds one count of this clone. The chain couples TRBV11-2 to TRBJ2-3; D gene uncertain. The CDR3 loop spans 12 amino acids. Germline V lookup: CDR1 SGHAT, CDR2 FQNNGV. The ends were cut back, 5 bases at V and 2 bases at J, with 5 bases in the middle. The CDR3, as DNA: TGTGCCAGCAGCGGAACCACAGATACGCAGTATTTT. It yields the protein CASSGTTDTQYF. The variable domain in full, completed from reference TRBV11-2 and TRBJ2-3, reads EAGVAQSPRYKIIEKRQSVAFWCNPISGHATLYWYQQILGQGPKLLIQFQNNGVVDDSQLPKDRFSAERLKGVDSTLKIQPAKLEDSAVYLCASSGTTDTQYFGPGTRLTVL.

The chain joins TRBV7-9 to TRBJ2-2; 9 positions match TRBD2. CDR3 length equals 19 residues. J was trimmed by 3 bases and V by 5 bases; bases with no gene match: 16. Germline CDR1 reads SEHNR; CDR2 reads FQNEAQ (reference sequence). The CDR3 here is CASSLPTGTTSGDTGELFF. CDR3 DNA sequence: TGTGCCAGCAGCCTCCCGACTGGGACGACTAGCGGAGACACCGGGGAGCTGTTTTTT.

This chain joins TRBV30 and TRBJ1-4; weak D call: TRBD1 (5 bases). The CDR3 totals 14 residues. In germline, CDR1 is GTSNPN, CDR2 SVGIG (reference sequence). V was trimmed by 3 bases and J by 4 bases, leaving 12 bases between them. CDR3 in amino acids: CAWRRGIGNEKLFF. Written as DNA, the CDR3 is TGTGCCTGGAGACGGGGGATTGGTAATGAAAAACTGTTTTTT.

Within the sample, this clone is medium-sized. V and J are TRBV7-8 and TRBJ1-4; D ambiguous. The CDR3 spans 15 residues. Germline-derived CDR1 and CDR2 are SGHVS and FQNEAQ. Trimming removed 5 bases from V and 0 bases from J, with 10 bases in between. The CDR3 bases are TGTGCCAGCAGCGCCGGCCTTGCAACTAATGAAAAACTGTTTTTT. Translated, it gives CASSAGLATNEKLFF.

The V gene is TRBV4-2, the J gene TRBJ2-7; TRBD1 matches at 9 bases. J gave up 6 bases and V 0 bases, and 6 bases lay outside the gene matches. The CDR3 runs to 15 residues. Germline lookup yields CDR1 LGHNA and CDR2 YNFKEQ. CDR3 bases: TGTGCCAGCAGCCAAGATCTCGAGACAGGGGGCGAGCAGTACTTC. Protein sequence: CASSQDLETGGEQYF.

The DNA of the CDR3 is TGTGCCAGCAGTATGGGGGGAGGGGAGACCCAGTACTTC. Translating gives CASSMGGGETQYF. The rearrangement links TRBV7-3 to TRBJ2-5, with TRBD2 matching over 7 bases. Germline V gene sequence: CDR1 SGHTA, CDR2 FQGTGA. V was pared by 6 bases and J by 5 bases, with 6 bases of the junction left unmatched. The CDR3 covers 13 residues.